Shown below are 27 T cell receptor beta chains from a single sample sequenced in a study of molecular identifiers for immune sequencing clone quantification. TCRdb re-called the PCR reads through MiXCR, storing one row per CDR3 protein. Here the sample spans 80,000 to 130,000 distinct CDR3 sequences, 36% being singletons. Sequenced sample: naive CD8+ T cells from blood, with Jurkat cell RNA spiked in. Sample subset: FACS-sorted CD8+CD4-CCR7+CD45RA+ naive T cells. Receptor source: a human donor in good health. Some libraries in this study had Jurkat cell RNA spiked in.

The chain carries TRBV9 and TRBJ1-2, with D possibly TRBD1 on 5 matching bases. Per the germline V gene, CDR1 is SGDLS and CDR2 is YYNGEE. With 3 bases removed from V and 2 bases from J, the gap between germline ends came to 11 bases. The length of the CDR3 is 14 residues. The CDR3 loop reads CASSGETDNYGYTF. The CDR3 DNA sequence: TGTGCCAGCAGCGGAGAGACAGACAACTATGGCTACACCTTC.

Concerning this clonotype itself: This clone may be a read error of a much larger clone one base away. CDR3 sequence reads: CASSGGHGQYF. CDR3 nucleotides: TGTGCCAGCAGCGGAGGCCACGGGCAGTACTTC. The chain couples TRBV7-2 to TRBJ2-7; possible D gene TRBD2, 5 bases. Germline CDR1 reads SGHTA; CDR2 reads FQGNSA. CDR3 length: 11 amino acids. V shed 5 bases and J shed 9 bases, with 11 bases lying between them. Full variable domain (rest looked up from reference TRBV7-2 and TRBJ2-7): GAGVSQSPSNKVTEKGKDVELRCDPISGHTALYWYRQSLGQGLEFLIYFQGNSAPDKSGLPSDRFSAERTGGSVSTLTIQRTQQEDSAVYLCASSGGHGQYFGPGTRLTVT.

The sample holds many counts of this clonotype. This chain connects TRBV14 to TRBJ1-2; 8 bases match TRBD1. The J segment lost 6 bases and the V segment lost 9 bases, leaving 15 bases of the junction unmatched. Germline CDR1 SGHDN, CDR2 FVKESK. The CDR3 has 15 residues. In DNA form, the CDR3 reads TGTGCCAGAGAATACCCAACAGGGGGATTGAATGGCTACACCTTC. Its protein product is CAREYPTGGLNGYTF.

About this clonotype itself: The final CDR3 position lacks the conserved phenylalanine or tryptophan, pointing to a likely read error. The CDR3 nucleotides read TGCGCCAGCAGCCAAGATTTAGACAGGGGGCCTTCACCCCTCCACATT. Amino acids: CASSQDLDRGPSPLHI. The chain has TRBV4-3 and TRBJ1-6, with TRBD1 identical over 10 bases. The germline V gene encodes CDR1 LGHNA and CDR2 YSLEER. The trim removed 0 bases at V and 9 bases at J, leaving 5 bases unmatched. The CDR3 sequence is 16 residues long.

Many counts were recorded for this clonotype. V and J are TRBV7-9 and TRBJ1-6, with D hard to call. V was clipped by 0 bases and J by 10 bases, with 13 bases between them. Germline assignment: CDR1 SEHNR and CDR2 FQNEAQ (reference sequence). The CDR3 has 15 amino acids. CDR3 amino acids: CASSLALKGDSPLHF. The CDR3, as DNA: TGTGCCAGCAGCTTAGCGCTTAAGGGAGACTCACCCCTCCACTTT.

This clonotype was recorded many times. The CDR3 loop is CASSLRDSASRTQYF. Here the CDR3 DNA reads TGTGCCAGCAGCTTACGGGACTCGGCTTCGAGGACCCAGTACTTC. The rearrangement uses TRBV7-2 and TRBJ2-5; possible D gene TRBD2, 6 bases. The CDR3 covers 15 residues. V was cut by 2 bases and J by 7 bases, with 17 bases left in between. Germline loops: CDR1 SGHTA, CDR2 FQGNSA.

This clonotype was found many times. Written as DNA, the CDR3 is TGTGCCAGCAGTTTCTCAGCTGGGGCCAATTCACCCCTCCACTTT. This encodes CASSFSAGANSPLHF. The chain joins TRBV28 to TRBJ1-6, with a possible D match to TRBD1 (5 bases). The V gene's germline CDR1 is MDHEN and CDR2 SYDVKM. V shed 3 bases and J shed 7 bases, with 13 bases lying between them. The CDR3 is 15 amino acids.

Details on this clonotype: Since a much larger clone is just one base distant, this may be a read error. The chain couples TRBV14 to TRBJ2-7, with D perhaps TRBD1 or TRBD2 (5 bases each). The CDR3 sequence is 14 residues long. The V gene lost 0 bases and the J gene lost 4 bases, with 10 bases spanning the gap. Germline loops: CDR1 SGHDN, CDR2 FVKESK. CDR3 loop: CASSQDAGGYEQYF. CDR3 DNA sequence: TGTGCCAGCAGCCAAGACGCTGGGGGATACGAGCAGTACTTC.

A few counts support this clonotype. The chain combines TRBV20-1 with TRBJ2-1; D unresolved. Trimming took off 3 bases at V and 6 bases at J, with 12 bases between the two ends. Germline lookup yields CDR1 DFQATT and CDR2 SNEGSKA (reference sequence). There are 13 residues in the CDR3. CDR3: CSASGLLGNEQFF. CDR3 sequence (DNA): TGCAGTGCTAGCGGGCTTTTGGGCAATGAGCAGTTCTTC.

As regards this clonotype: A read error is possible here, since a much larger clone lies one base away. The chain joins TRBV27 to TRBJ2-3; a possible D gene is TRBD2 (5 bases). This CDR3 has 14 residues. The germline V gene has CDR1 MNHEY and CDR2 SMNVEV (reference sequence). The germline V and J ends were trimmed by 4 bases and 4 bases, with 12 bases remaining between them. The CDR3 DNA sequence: TGTGCCAGCAGTTCAAAGCGGTACTCAGATACGCAGTATTTT. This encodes CASSSKRYSDTQYF.

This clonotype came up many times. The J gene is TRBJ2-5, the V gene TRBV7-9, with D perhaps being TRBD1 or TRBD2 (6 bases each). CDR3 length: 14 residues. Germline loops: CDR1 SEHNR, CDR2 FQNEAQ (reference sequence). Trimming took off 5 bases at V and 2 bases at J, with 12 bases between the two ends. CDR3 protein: CASSIGGLQETQYF. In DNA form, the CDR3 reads TGTGCCAGCAGCATAGGGGGGTTACAAGAGACCCAGTACTTC. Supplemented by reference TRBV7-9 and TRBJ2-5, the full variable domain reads DTGVSQNPRHKITKRGQNVTFRCDPISEHNRLYWYRQTLGQGPEFLTYFQNEAQLEKSRLLSDRFSAERPKGSFSTLEIQRTEQGDSAMYLCASSIGGLQETQYFGPGTRLLVL.

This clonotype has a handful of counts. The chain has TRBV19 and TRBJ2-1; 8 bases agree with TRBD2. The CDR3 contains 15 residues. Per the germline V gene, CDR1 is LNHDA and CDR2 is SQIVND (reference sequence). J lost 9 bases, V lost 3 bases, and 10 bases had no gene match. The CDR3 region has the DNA TGTGCCAGTAGTATCATCCGGGAGGGCCTTGGTGAGCAGTTCTTC. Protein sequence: CASSIIREGLGEQFF.

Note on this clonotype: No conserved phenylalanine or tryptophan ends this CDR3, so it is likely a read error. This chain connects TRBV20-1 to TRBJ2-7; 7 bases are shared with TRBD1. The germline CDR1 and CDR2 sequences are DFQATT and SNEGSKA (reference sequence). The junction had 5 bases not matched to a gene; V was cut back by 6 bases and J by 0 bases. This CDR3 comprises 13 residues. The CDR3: CSASGTVSYEQYI. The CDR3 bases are TGCAGTGCGTCCGGGACAGTCTCCTACGAGCAGTACATC.

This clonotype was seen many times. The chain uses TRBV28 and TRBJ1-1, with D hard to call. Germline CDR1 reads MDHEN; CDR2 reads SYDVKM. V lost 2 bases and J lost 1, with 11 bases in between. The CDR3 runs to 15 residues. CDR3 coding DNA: TGTGCCAGCAGTTTAAAGCCCCACAGGAACACTGAAGCTTTCTTT. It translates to CASSLKPHRNTEAFF. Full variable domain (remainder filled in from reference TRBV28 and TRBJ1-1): DVKVTQSSRYLVKRTGEKVFLECVQDMDHENMFWYRQDPGLGLRLIYFSYDVKMKEKGDIPEGYSVSREKKERFSLILESASTNQTSMYLCASSLKPHRNTEAFFGQGTRLTVV.

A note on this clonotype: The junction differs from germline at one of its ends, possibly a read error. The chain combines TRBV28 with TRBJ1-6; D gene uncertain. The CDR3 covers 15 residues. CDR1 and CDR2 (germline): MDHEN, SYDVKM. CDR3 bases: TGTGCCAGCTCCAAAATCACGTCCACGGATTCACCCCACCACTTT. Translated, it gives CASSKITSTDSPHHF.

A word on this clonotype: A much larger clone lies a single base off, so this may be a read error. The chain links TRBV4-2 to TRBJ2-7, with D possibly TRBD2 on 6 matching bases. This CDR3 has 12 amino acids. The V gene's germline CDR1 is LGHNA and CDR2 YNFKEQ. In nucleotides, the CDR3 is TGTGCCAGCAGCCAGACTAGTTACGGGCAGTACTTC. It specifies CASSQTSYGQYF.

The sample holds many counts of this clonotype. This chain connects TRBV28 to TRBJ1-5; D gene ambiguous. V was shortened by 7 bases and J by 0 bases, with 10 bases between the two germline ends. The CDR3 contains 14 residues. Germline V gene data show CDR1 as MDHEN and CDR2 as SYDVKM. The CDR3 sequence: CASKLAGSNQPQHF. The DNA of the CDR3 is TGTGCCAGCAAACTAGCCGGTAGCAATCAGCCCCAGCATTTT.

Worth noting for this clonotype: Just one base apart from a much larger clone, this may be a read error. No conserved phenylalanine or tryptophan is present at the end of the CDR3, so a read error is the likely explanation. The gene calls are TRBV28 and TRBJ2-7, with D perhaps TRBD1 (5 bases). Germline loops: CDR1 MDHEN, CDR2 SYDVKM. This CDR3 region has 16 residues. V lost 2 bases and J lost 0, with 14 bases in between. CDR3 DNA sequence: TGTGCCAGCAGTTTAGGGGCCTTCCCCCGCTCCTACGAGCAGTACTAC. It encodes CASSLGAFPRSYEQYY.

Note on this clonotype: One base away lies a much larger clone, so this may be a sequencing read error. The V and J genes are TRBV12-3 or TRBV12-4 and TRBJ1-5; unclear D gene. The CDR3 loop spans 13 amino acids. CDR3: CASSFNHNQPQQF. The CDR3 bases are TGTGCCAGCAGTTTTAATCACAATCAGCCCCAGCAATTT.

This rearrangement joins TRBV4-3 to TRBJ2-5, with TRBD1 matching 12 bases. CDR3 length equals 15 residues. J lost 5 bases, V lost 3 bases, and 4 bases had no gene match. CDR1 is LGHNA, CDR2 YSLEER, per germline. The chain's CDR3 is CASSHGTGGAETQYF. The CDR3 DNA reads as TGCGCCAGCAGCCACGGGACAGGGGGCGCGGAGACCCAGTACTTC.

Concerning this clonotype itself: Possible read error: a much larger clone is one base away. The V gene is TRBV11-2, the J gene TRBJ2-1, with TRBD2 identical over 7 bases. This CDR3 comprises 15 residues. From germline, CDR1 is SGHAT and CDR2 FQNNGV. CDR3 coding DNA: TGTCCCAGCAGCTTAAGGTCTAGCGGCCGAAATGAGCAGTTCTTC. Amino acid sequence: CPSSLRSSGRNEQFF.

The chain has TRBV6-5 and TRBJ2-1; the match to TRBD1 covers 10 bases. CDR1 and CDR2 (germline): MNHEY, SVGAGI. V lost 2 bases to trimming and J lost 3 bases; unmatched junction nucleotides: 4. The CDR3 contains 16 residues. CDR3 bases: TGTGCCAGCAGTTACGAAGGACAGGGGGTCTACAATGAGCAGTTCTTC. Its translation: CASSYEGQGVYNEQFF.

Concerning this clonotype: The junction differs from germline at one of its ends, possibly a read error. DNA for the CDR3: TGTGCCGTCAGCGGCAGGGGGCCGTTCCAAGAGCCCCAGTACTTC. Translating gives CAVSGRGPFQEPQYF. The chain has TRBV10-3 and TRBJ2-5, with 8 bases aligning to TRBD1. This CDR3 comprises 15 residues. The V gene's germline CDR1 is ENHRY and CDR2 SYGVKD.

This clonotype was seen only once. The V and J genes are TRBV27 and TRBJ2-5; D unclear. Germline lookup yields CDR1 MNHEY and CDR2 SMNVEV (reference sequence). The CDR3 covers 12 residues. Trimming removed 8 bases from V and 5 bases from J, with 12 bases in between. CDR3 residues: CASCPPGETQYF. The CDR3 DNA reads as TGTGCCAGCTGCCCCCCTGGGGAGACCCAGTACTTC.

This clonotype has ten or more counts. As DNA, the CDR3 is TGCAGCGTTGAGGGGCACACTGAAGCTTTCTTT. It encodes CSVEGHTEAFF. This sequence joins TRBV29-1 and TRBJ1-1, with TRBD1 as a possible D gene (5 bases). The CDR3 totals 11 residues. The germline V and J ends were trimmed by 3 bases and 3 bases, with 5 bases remaining between them. CDR1 is SQVTM and CDR2 is ANQGSEA in the germline V gene.

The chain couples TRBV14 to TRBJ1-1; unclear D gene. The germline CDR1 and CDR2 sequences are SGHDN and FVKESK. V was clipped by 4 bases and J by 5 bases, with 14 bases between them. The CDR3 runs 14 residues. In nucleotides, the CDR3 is TGTGCCAGCAGCCCCCGTGGGTGGGGAACTGAAGCTTTCTTT. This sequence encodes CASSPRGWGTEAFF.

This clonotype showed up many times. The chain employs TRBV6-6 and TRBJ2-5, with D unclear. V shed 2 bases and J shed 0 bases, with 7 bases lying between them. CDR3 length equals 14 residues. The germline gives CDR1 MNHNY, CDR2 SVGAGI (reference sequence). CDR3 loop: CASSYALYQETQYF. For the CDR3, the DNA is TGTGCCAGCAGTTACGCGCTGTACCAAGAGACCCAGTACTTC.